The clone carrying this T cell receptor (beta chain) was seen many times. Its specificity is unknown. The TCR beta CDR3 regions underwent amplification using RNA transcripts as the source. Initially, a first-round RT-PCR of the TCR CDR3 employed the HTBI primer set. From the multiplex PCR reads, TCRdb called clonotypes with MiXCR, one entry per CDR3 protein. The profile shows hundreds of thousands of distinct CDR3 sequences, 12% to 15% of them singletons. The diagnostic basis comprised clinical symptoms, serum thyroxine and TRAb, thyroid ultrasound and orbital computed tomography. Using more than 7.5 ml of fresh peripheral blood, PBMCs were prepared. This entry belongs to a study of T cells in Graves' hyperthyroidism and ophthalmopathy. Findings and caveats of the study: Most thyroid clonotypes that were expanded above 0.001 also turned up in blood.

The CDR3 is 13 residues long. V lost 8 bases, J lost 4 bases, and 15 bases lay in between. The germline V gene has CDR1 SQVTM and CDR2 ANQGSEA. The sample was blood. The TCR originated in a woman under 30 with Graves' hyperthyroidism. The chain is built from TRBV29-1 and TRBJ2-1; the D is unclear. The DNA of the CDR3 is TGCAGCTTCCCTTCGAGAGAGTACAATGAGCAGTTCTTC. Translating gives CSFPSREYNEQFF.